Below, 14 T cell receptor beta chains from the same sample are listed, as sequenced in a study of shared clonotypes between healthy human individuals. Terminally differentiated effector memory CD45RA+ cells were excluded from the naive CD8 cells, which were CD45RO-negative and positively selected for CCR7. Repertoires were generated with immunoSEQ multiplex PCR, while TCRdb's copy carries only in-frame clones and drops some. Counted here are around 1,900,000 clones, around 93% occurring once; the ten biggest clones make up less than 2%. The sample was naive CD8+ T cells from PBMCs. All receptors derive from a man aged 18 to 35 in good health. Some clones in this sample may be carry-over from other donors' samples.

V gene TRBV6-1 combines with J gene TRBJ2-1; 7 bases are shared with TRBD1. Losses at the gene ends were 4 bases for V and 11 bases for J; bases not matched to a gene: 5. CDR3 length: 12 amino acids. CDR1 is MNHNS, CDR2 SASEGT, per germline. CDR3 DNA: TGTGCCAGCAGTGCCCGGGACAGCCAGCAGTTCTTC. Residues: CASSARDSQQFF.

The gene calls are TRBV2 and TRBJ2-1, with D perhaps TRBD1 (5 bases). Germline V gene sequence: CDR1 SNHLY, CDR2 FYNNEI. The CDR3 is 15 residues long. Trimming cost V 11 bases and J 1 base, with 18 bases left between them. The CDR3 is CALRRVGRSYNEQFF. In nucleotides, the CDR3 is TGTGCCCTTAGACGGGTGGGGCGTTCCTACAATGAGCAGTTCTTC.

The chain couples TRBV19 to TRBJ2-2; the D is unclear. The CDR3 is 14 amino acids. Germline V lookup: CDR1 LNHDA, CDR2 SQIVND (reference sequence). With 6 bases removed from V and 0 bases from J, the gap between germline ends came to 8 bases. The CDR3 sequence is CASRTTANTGELFF. The CDR3 DNA reads TGTGCCAGTAGGACAACAGCGAACACCGGGGAGCTGTTTTTT.

This chain connects TRBV4-1 to TRBJ2-3, with TRBD2 matching 10 bases. V lost 0 bases and J lost 4; bases outside the gene matches: 1. Per germline, CDR1 MGHRA and CDR2 YSYEKL. The CDR3 runs 15 residues. For the CDR3, the DNA is TGCGCCAGCAGCCAAGATCTAGCGGGAGCAGATACGCAGTATTTT. It codes for CASSQDLAGADTQYF.

This clone was counted once. The chain employs TRBV13 and TRBJ2-7, with TRBD2 identical over 8 bases. This CDR3 is built from 19 residues. From germline, CDR1 is PRHDT and CDR2 FYEKMQ (reference sequence). Unmatched junction bases numbered 17, after V lost 2 bases and J lost 2 bases. The CDR3 reads CASSLRASGSSIVPYEQYF. Here the CDR3 DNA reads TGTGCCAGCAGCTTAAGGGCTAGCGGGTCCTCCATAGTCCCCTACGAGCAGTACTTC.

The chain joins TRBV6-6 to TRBJ1-1; D is undetermined. CDR1 MNHNY and CDR2 SVGAGI come from the germline V gene (reference sequence). The CDR3 extends over 14 amino acids. The V end was cut by 1 base, the J end by 7 bases, with 13 bases between. CDR3 in amino acids: CASSYFMGSGEAFF. The CDR3 DNA follows: TGTGCCAGCAGTTACTTTATGGGTTCAGGTGAAGCTTTCTTT.

The V call is TRBV6-5, the J call TRBJ2-7, with D unresolved. Germline-derived CDR1 and CDR2 are MNHEY and SVGAGI. V was trimmed by 3 bases and J by 3 bases, leaving 9 bases between them. The CDR3 sequence is 13 residues long. This CDR3 is CASSYKYGYEQYF. DNA for the CDR3: TGTGCCAGCAGTTATAAATACGGCTACGAGCAGTACTTC.

This chain connects TRBV19 to TRBJ1-1, with D unresolved. The germline V gene has CDR1 LNHDA and CDR2 SQIVND (reference sequence). The CDR3 totals 14 residues. Trimming removed 1 base from V and 6 bases from J, with 12 bases in between. Written as DNA, the CDR3 is TGTGCCAGTAGTATAGCCGGGGTACCCCCTGAAGCTTTCTTT. It specifies CASSIAGVPPEAFF. The variable domain in full, with the rest retrieved from reference TRBV19 and TRBJ1-1, is DGGITQSPKYLFRKEGQNVTLSCEQNLNHDAMYWYRQDPGQGLRLIYYSQIVNDFQKGDIAEGYSVSREKKESFPLTVTSAQKNPTAFYLCASSIAGVPPEAFFGQGTRLTVV.

The genes are TRBV2 and TRBJ2-5; possible D gene TRBD2, 5 bases. Between the trimmed V and J ends, which lost 2 bases and 7 bases, there was a span of 11 bases. The CDR3 runs to 13 residues. Germline V gene lookup returns CDR1 SNHLY and CDR2 FYNNEI. The CDR3: CASSETRLGTQYF. DNA of the CDR3: TGTGCCAGCAGTGAAACTAGACTTGGGACCCAGTACTTC.

This chain joins TRBV6-5 and TRBJ2-5, with 8 nucleotides matching TRBD1. Germline lookup yields CDR1 MNHEY and CDR2 SVGAGI. Trimming took 4 bases from V and 7 from J; bases not matched to a gene: 11. This CDR3 is 15 amino acids long. The DNA of the CDR3 is TGTGCCAGCAGTTTGACAGGGGCCCTCAAGGGGACCCAGTACTTC. It is translated as CASSLTGALKGTQYF.

This clone was seen just once. The chain joins TRBV27 to TRBJ2-2; D may be TRBD2 (5 bases). Germline lookup yields CDR1 MNHEY and CDR2 SMNVEV (reference sequence). The CDR3 runs 15 residues. The V end was cut by 2 bases, the J end by 6 bases, with 13 bases between. This CDR3 is CASSLGGLMSGELFF. Written as DNA, the CDR3 is TGTGCCAGCAGTTTAGGAGGTCTCATGTCCGGGGAGCTGTTTTTT.

The CDR3 here is CASSQTGIQQYF. The CDR3 DNA reads TGTGCCAGCAGTCAAACAGGGATCCAGCAGTACTTC. The genes are TRBV27 and TRBJ2-7; TRBD1 might be the D (6 bases). This CDR3 has 12 amino acids. The germline V gene encodes CDR1 MNHEY and CDR2 SMNVEV (reference sequence). Trimming took 5 bases from V and 8 from J, leaving 13 bases between them.

A word on this clone: The same CDR3 also results from other DNA sequences found in this sample. The V call is TRBV27, the J call TRBJ2-7; a possible D gene is TRBD1 (5 bases). This CDR3 comprises 13 residues. Trimming took 6 bases from V and 3 from J, leaving 12 bases between them. Looked up from germline, CDR1 is MNHEY and CDR2 is SMNVEV (reference sequence). The CDR3 DNA follows: TGTGCCAGCAGCTTTGGCAGGGACTACGAGCAGTACTTC. Translation gives CASSFGRDYEQYF.

CDR3 DNA sequence: TGCGCCAGCAGTCCCCCGACGGGGACTGGGGCGGATACGCAGTATTTT. This translates into CASSPPTGTGADTQYF. The genes are TRBV10-2 and TRBJ2-3; D might be TRBD2 (6 bases). V shed 5 bases and J shed 6 bases, with 21 bases lying between them. Germline CDR1 reads WSHSY; CDR2 reads SAAADI. The CDR3 runs to 16 residues.